This T cell receptor (beta chain) was identified during a study of T cell responses to AZD1222 COVID-19 vaccine. Study observations and caveats: A reported finding is that nearly half of spike-specific TCRs target unmutated variant regions. Only a handful of AZD1222 recipients, more than 5 in all, had baseline seropositivity. Mapped onto spike, vaccine-associated CD4 TCRs spanned it and were dominant at 160-218 and 743-854.

Sequencing was performed with immunoSEQ multiplex PCR; in TCRdb, only in-frame clones are kept and a portion is missing. The sample records some 120,000 clones, roughly 93% being singletons. On this clone: Its matching antigen is unknown.

This CDR3 is built from 14 residues. CDR1 is MNHEY, CDR2 SVGAGI, per germline. V lost 5 bases to trimming and J lost 2 bases, with 9 bases between them. This clonotype was obtained from an adult in good health. The sequences come from peripheral blood, collected on day 0 of AZD1222 vaccination. The V and J genes are TRBV6-5 and TRBJ1-4, with TRBD1 as a possible D gene (6 bases). CDR3 sequence: CASSRGWTNEKLFF. The CDR3 DNA reads TGTGCCAGCAGTAGGGGGTGGACTAATGAAAAACTGTTTTTT.